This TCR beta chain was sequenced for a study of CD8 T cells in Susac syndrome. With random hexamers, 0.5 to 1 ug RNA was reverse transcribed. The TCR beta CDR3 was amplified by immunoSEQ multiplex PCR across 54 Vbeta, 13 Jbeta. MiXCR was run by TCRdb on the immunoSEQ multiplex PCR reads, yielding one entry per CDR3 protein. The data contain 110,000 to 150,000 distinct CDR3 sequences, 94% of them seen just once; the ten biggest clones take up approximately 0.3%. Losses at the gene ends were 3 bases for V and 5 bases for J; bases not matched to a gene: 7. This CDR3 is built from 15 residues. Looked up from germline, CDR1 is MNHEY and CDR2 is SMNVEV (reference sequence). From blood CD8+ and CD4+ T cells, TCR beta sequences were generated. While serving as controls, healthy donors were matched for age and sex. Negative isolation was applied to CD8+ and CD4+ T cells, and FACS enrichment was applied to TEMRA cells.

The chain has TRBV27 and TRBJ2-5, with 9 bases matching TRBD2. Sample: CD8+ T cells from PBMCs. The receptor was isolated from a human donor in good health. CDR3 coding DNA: TGTGCCAGCAGTTTTTTTAGCGGGAGTTTGGAGACCCAGTACTTC. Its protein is CASSFFSGSLETQYF.